Given below is one TCR beta chain in context. It lacks a known antigen. No base quality information exists; no much larger clone differs at one position. TCR CDR3 regions were amplified from genomic DNA by multiplex PCR using the deep immunoSEQ assay. Extracted genomic DNA from each cell subset was spread evenly across all wells of several immunoSEQ 96-well plates, with each plate serving as a replicate. For sorted subsets, 200 to 250 ng of genomic DNA, equivalent to some 30,000 T cell genomes, went into each replicate PCR. Purified libraries were measured with a Qubit 3.0 fluorometer, size-checked on a Bioanalyzer 2100, and measured again with the KAPA Library Quantification kit. A separate single-read 150-cycle Illumina NextSeq 550 flow cell was used to sequence each immunoSEQ 96-well plate. As for how the authors treated the data: Because only junctional sequences without quality scores were contained in the immunoSEQ output, filtering matching that applied to full-length reads could not be performed. Sequences were annotated with PyIR, a Python wrapper for IgBLAST v1.9, using IMGT germline references to assign V/J genes and CDR3. Any read was removed if the V/J assignment was weak (E-value above 1e-6), the CDR3 was missing, or the read contained stop codons, out-of-frame junctions, or ambiguous translated residues. V3J clonotypes were defined as sequences sharing the same inferred V gene, J gene, and CDR3 amino acid sequence. Percentage overlap between repertoires was calculated by dividing the number of shared unique clonotypes by the size of the smaller repertoire. Richness of each repertoire was evaluated using RTK rarefaction, the Chao1 estimator, and Recon v2.1 estimates of unobserved clonotypes. OLGA was used to compute generation probabilities for all TCRbeta clonotypes that the gDNA method yielded from a handful of donors. The immuneACCESS repertoire file appears here via TCRdb, limited to in-frame rearrangements. These files lack a portion of the clones; in checked studies, under half of the deficit traces to unresolved V genes, and the cause of the others is not known. The V and J calls and clone size come from that table; D and trimming were worked out from the DNA. This sample comprises about 980,000 clones, about 80% of them detected only once. The ten largest clones add up to approximately 1.5% of the sample.

The CDR3 numbers 12 residues from cysteine through phenylalanine. The CDR3 DNA has 36 bases and is translated from base 1. The germline V gene sets CDR1 to MDHEN and CDR2 to SYDVKM. Trimming takes 6 bases off V and 8 bases off J; junction bases not matched to a gene: 6. The data belong to a study of shared clonotypes between healthy human individuals (TCRdb year 2020). About the study as a whole: Three men and two women, aged 18 to 49 years, made up the cohort. To estimate repertoire size and how much clonotypes are shared between individuals, the study performed deep sequencing of blood TCR repertoires from five healthy adults. To increase sequencing depth and limit assay-specific biases, different laboratories used diverse techniques to prepare libraries and sequence TCR repertoires. For each donor, CD4 naive and CD4 memory were each run on three plates, CD8 naive on two plates, and CD8 memory on one plate. Leukapheresis yielded between about 0.85 and 10 billion PBMCs per donor.

The study at large found these results: Only blood was sampled, and tissue TCR repertoires likely differ from those in blood. Even with the large sequencing depth, rarefaction of the sorted-subset datasets indicated that sequencing was incomplete. Naive subsets generally had larger estimated clonotype richness than memory subsets. Clonotypes shared by all four sorted-subset donors showed higher generation probabilities than non-shared clonotypes. Pairwise subsampling led to the expectation that sequencing depth would affect the degree of clonotype sharing among donors. When a few donors were compared, the shared fraction of clonotypes was about 5.4% for naive CD4, approximately 3.3% for naive CD8, about 2.5% for memory CD4, and 0.3% to 0.5% for memory CD8. The small number of donors limited the genetic and exposure-history diversity represented.

The donors were healthy, HIV-negative adults who had no recently reported acute infections or vaccinations. Every donor was a Caucasian adult residing in Nashville, Tennessee, USA. CD4+ T cells were enriched through magnetic negative selection, after which naive cells were positively selected on CD45RA and the remaining negative fraction served as the memory subset. After blood collection by leukapheresis, PBMCs were isolated using Ficoll-Histopaque density gradient centrifugation and then cryopreserved in the vapor phase of liquid nitrogen. Purity and quantity of every magnetically sorted T cell population were checked by analytical flow cytometry. Genomic DNA was isolated from each sorted fraction and quantified by UV absorbance on a Nanodrop 2000c.

This TCR was sampled from a man between 18 and 35 years old in good health. The V and J segments used are TRBV28 and TRBJ1-2; the central 7 bases match TRBD1. Sequencing was performed on memory CD4+ T cells sorted from blood. The sample's cell subset or site, from its label and the paper: CD45RA-negative fraction. The DNA sequence reads TGTGCCAGCAGGTTACAGGGGTCCGGCTACACCTTC. Its protein product is CASRLQGSGYTF.